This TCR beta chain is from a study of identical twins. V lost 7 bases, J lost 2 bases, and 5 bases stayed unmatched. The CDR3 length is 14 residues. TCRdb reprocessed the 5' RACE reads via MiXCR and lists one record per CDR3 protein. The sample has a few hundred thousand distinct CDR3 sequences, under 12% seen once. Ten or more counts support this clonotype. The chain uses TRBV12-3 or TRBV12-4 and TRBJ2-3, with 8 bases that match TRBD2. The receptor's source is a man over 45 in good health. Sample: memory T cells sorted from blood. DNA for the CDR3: TGTGCCAGCACCGCGGGGGGCCCCACAGATACGCAGTATTTT. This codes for CASTAGGPTDTQYF.